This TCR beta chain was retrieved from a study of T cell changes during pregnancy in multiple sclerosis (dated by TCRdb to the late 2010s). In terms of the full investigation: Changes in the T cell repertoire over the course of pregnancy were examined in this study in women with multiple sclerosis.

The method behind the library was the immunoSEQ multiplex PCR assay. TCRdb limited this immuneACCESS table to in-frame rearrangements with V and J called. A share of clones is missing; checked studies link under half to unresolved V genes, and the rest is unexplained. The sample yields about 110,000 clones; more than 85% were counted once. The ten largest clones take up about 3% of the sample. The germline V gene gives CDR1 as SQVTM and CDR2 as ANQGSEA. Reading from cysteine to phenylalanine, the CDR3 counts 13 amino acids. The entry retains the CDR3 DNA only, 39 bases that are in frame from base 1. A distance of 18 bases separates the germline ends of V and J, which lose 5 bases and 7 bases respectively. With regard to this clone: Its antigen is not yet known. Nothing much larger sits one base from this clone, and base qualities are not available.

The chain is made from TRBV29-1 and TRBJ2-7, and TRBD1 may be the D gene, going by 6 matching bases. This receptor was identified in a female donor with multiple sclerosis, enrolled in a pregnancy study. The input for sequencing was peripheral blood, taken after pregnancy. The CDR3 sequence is CSVPSGQSEEQYF. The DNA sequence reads TGCAGCGTTCCCTCCGGACAGTCGGAAGAGCAGTACTTC.